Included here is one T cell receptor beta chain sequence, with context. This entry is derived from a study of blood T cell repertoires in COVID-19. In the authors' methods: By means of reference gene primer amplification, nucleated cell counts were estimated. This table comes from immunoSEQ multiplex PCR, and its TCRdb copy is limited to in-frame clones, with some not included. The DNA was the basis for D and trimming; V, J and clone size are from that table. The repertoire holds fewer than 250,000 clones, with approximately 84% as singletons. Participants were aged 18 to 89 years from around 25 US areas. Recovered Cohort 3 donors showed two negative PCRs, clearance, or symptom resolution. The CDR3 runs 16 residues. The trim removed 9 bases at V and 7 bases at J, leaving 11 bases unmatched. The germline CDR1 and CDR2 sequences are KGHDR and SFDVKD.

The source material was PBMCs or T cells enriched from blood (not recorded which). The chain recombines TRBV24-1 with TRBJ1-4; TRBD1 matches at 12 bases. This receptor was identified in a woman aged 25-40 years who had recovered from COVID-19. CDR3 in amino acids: CATQPGQGAIGEKLFF. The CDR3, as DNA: TGTGCCACCCAGCCGGGACAGGGGGCGATCGGTGAAAAACTGTTTTTT.